The sequence of this TCR beta chain was determined in a study of blood T cell repertoires in COVID-19. Study in general: The cDNA or gDNA used as material had been derived from T cells, B-cell-depleted T cells, or PBMCs.

With 2 bases removed from V and 4 bases from J, the gap between germline ends came to 11 bases. CDR1 MNHEY and CDR2 SMNVEV come from the germline V gene (reference sequence). The CDR3 is 14 amino acids. Clones were read by immunoSEQ multiplex PCR, and TCRdb kept only the in-frame ones, dropping some. The sample carries about 80,000 clones, around 69% recorded once. The source of this sequence is a man aged 65 to 85 with active or convalescent COVID-19. The chain links TRBV27 to TRBJ2-5, with a possible D match to TRBD1 (6 bases). The sequenced sample was peripheral blood. The CDR3: CASSLTMGAETQYF. The DNA of the CDR3 is TGTGCCAGCAGTTTAACCATGGGGGCAGAGACCCAGTACTTC.